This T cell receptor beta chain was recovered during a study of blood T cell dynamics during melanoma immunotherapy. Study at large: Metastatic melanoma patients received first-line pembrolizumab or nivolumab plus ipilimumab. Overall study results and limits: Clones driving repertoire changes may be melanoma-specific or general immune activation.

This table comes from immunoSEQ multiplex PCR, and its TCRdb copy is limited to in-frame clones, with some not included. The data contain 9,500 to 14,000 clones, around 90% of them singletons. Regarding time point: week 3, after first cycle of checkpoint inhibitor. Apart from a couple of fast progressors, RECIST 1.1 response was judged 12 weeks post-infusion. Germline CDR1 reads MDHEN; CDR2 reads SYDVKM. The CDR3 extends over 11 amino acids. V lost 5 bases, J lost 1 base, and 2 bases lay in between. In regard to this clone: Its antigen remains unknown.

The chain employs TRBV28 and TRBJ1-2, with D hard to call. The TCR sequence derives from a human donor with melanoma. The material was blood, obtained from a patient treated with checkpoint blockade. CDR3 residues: CASSLNYGYTF. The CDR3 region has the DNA TGTGCCAGCAGTCTTAACTATGGCTACACCTTC.